There are many counts of the clone carrying this T cell receptor beta chain. The sample belongs to a study of blood T cells in healthy people across ages. Next came a second PCR, run for about 7 to 12 cycles, which used a sample-barcoded 5' primer along with a J-beta primer mix. Researchers report that a template-switch adaptor with 12 random nucleotides tagged each cDNA molecule. One entry per CDR3 protein results from TCRdb running MiXCR on the 5' RACE reads. The table lists a few hundred thousand distinct CDR3 sequences, over 45% of them singletons, with 51% in the top ten. The CDR3 runs 18 residues. The ends lost 2 bases at V and 0 bases at J; junction bases unmatched: 6.

The genes are TRBV12-3 or TRBV12-4 and TRBJ2-6, with TRBD1 matching over 8 bases. This clonotype was sampled from a man in his sixties in good health. Sample: blood. The DNA for the CDR3 is TGTGCCAGCAGTTTACCCGGACAGGGCCGCTCTGGGGCCAACGTCCTGACTTTC. Protein product: CASSLPGQGRSGANVLTF.